This T cell receptor beta chain originates from a study of T-cell memory formation after mild COVID-19. In regard to this clonotype: Its antigen is not identified.

Overall study findings and caveats: Clones that got smaller from day 15 to 85 had even CD4/CD8, while clones growing later tipped toward CD4+. Memory cells collected pre-infection included some clones that later responded, suggesting cross-reactive memory joined.

The V and J ends lost 2 bases and 4 bases respectively, with 9 bases between them. The CDR3 length is 14 residues. Germline V gene sequence: CDR1 SEHNR, CDR2 FQNEAQ (reference sequence). Using its own MiXCR run on the 5' RACE reads, TCRdb lists one record per CDR3 protein. In the table there are some 270,000 distinct CDR3 sequences, approximately 15% of which are singletons. The sequenced sample consisted of PBMCs or a T cell subset sorted from them (not recorded which). The origin of this receptor is an adult woman who had mild COVID-19 (a few samples of this study predate the infection). Cell type and time point are not known. J is TRBJ2-4 and V is TRBV7-9; maybe TRBD1 (6 bases). The CDR3 sequence: CASSLSGAKNIQYF. CDR3 coding DNA: TGTGCCAGCAGCTTATCAGGGGCTAAAAACATTCAGTACTTC. Complete variable domain (other parts from reference TRBV7-9 and TRBJ2-4): DTGVSQNPRHKITKRGQNVTFRCDPISEHNRLYWYRQTLGQGPEFLTYFQNEAQLEKSRLLSDRFSAERPKGSFSTLEIQRTEQGDSAMYLCASSLSGAKNIQYFGAGTRLSVL.